Below, one TCR beta chain is given with its context. CDR1 PRHDT and CDR2 FYEKMQ come from the germline V gene (reference sequence). This CDR3 comprises 19 residues. Trimming removed 4 bases from V and 0 bases from J; junction bases left unmatched: 16. Sequencing was performed with immunoSEQ multiplex PCR; in TCRdb, only in-frame clones are kept and a portion is missing. The repertoire consists of around 68,000 clones, with roughly 89% occurring once and the leading ten covering 0.37%. The data are from a study of technical replicates of blood from several donors. The TCR sequence derives from a human donor in good health. Some clones in this sample may be carry-over from other donors' samples. The chain couples TRBV13 to TRBJ2-3; 7 bases match TRBD1. The specimen sequenced was T cells isolated from PBMCs. DNA of the CDR3: TGTGCCAGCAGCTCCTCGACAGGGTTGAGGCCTACTAGCACAGATACGCAGTATTTT. The encoded protein is CASSSSTGLRPTSTDTQYF.